This T cell receptor beta chain was identified during a study of blood T cell repertoires in COVID-19. Study-wide background: COVID-19 samples, acute and convalescent, were from the United States, Italy and Spain. PBMCs, B-cell-depleted T cells, or T cells were the source of the cDNA or gDNA that made up the material.

Original methodology: By means of reference gene primer amplification, nucleated cell counts were estimated. Here immunoSEQ multiplex PCR was the method, and the copy in TCRdb shows in-frame clones only, minus some. V and J calls plus clone size are reproduced from that table; the DNA served to infer D and trimming. The table lists approximately 300,000 clones, about 86% of them singletons. Germline CDR1 and CDR2: GTSNPN and SVGIG (reference sequence). The CDR3 sequence is 14 residues long. V gave up 3 bases and J gave up 9 bases; unmatched junction bases: 10. The sample comprised peripheral blood. This receptor was identified in a woman aged 45 to 65 with acute or convalescent COVID-19. V and J are TRBV30 and TRBJ1-2; 10 bases fit TRBD1. Here the CDR3 reads CAWRSPGQGMSYTF. CDR3 in DNA: TGTGCCTGGAGGAGTCCGGGACAGGGGATGAGCTACACCTTC.